These 28 T cell receptor beta chains came from one sample sequenced in a study of T cells after yellow fever vaccination. TCRdb fed the 5' RACE reads into MiXCR, producing one record per CDR3 protein. The sample records 360,000 or so distinct CDR3 sequences, approximately 10% being singletons. The source material was PBMCs, sampled on the day of the first yellow fever vaccination. These receptors were collected from a man between 18 and 35 years old who received the YFV17D yellow fever vaccine.

This chain joins TRBV6-2 or TRBV6-3 and TRBJ2-1; possible D gene TRBD2, 5 bases. The germline V and J ends were trimmed by 6 bases and 0 bases, with 12 bases remaining between them. This CDR3 is built from 15 residues. In germline, CDR1 is MNHEY, CDR2 SVGEGT. The CDR3 DNA reads as TGTGCCAGCAGAGTAGGGAGTAGCTCCTACAATGAGCAGTTCTTC. This translates into CASRVGSSSYNEQFF.

The chain has TRBV2 and TRBJ2-7; 8 bases fit TRBD2. This CDR3 region has 18 residues. V shed 1 base, J shed 0 bases, and the junction held 11 bases outside the gene matches. CDR1 is SNHLY, CDR2 FYNNEI, per germline. CDR3 in DNA: TGTGCCAGCAGTGAAGGGCTTAGCGGGGCTTACTTCTCCTACGAGCAGTACGTC. Its translation is CASSEGLSGAYFSYEQYV.

The rearrangement links TRBV30 to TRBJ1-2; no clear D. Trimming left V 5 bases short and J 4 bases short, with 14 bases between. This CDR3 spans 13 amino acids. Germline loops: CDR1 GTSNPN, CDR2 SVGIG (reference sequence). The CDR3 DNA sequence: TGTGCCTGGGCGACCAGTCCCACCTATGGCTACACCTTC. Translation gives CAWATSPTYGYTF.

The chain links TRBV5-1 to TRBJ2-5; perhaps TRBD1 as D (6 bases). Per germline, CDR1 SGHRS and CDR2 YFSETQ. The CDR3 length is 15 residues. V was clipped by 1 base and J by 4 bases, with 14 bases between them. For the CDR3, the DNA is TGCGCCAGCAGCTTGTGGGGGCCGGCGGGAGAGACCCAGTACTTC. It is translated as CASSLWGPAGETQYF.

The V call is TRBV23-1, the J call TRBJ2-7, with D perhaps TRBD1 or TRBD2 (5 bases each). TRBV23-1 is assigned to the ORF class and has an uncertain function. The CDR3 has 18 residues. The ends were cut back, 5 bases at V and 0 bases at J, with 23 bases in the middle. The CDR3 DNA follows: TGCGCCAGCAGTGGGGAGTGGGGGATAGGGCCCAGCTCCTACGAGCAGTACGTC. This sequence encodes CASSGEWGIGPSSYEQYV.

In its sample, this clonotype was seen many times. The chain uses TRBV24-1 and TRBJ1-5; D remains ambiguous. Germline CDR1 KGHDR, CDR2 SFDVKD. Trimming removed 1 base from V and 5 bases from J, with 11 bases in between. The CDR3 runs to 15 residues. CDR3 in amino acids: CATSDFGVNDQPQHF. Written as DNA, the CDR3 is TGTGCCACCAGTGATTTCGGGGTGAACGATCAGCCCCAGCATTTT.

The chain joins TRBV7-2 to TRBJ1-2; D is undetermined. Trimming cost V 0 bases and J 4 bases, with 9 bases left between them. Germline V CDR1 and CDR2: SGHTA, FQGNSA. CDR3 length: 14 amino acids. The DNA of the CDR3 is TGTGCCAGCAGCTTAGCTAGGGCCGGCTATGGCTACACCTTC. It is translated as CASSLARAGYGYTF. Together with reference TRBV7-2 and TRBJ1-2, the CDR3 gives the full variable domain: GAGVSQSPSNKVTEKGKDVELRCDPISGHTALYWYRQSLGQGLEFLIYFQGNSAPDKSGLPSDRFSAERTGGSVSTLTIQRTQQEDSAVYLCASSLARAGYGYTFGSGTRLTVV.

A few counts support this clonotype. The V and J genes are TRBV4-1 and TRBJ2-7; tentative D call: TRBD2 (5 bases). This CDR3 contains 14 residues. The germline V gene encodes CDR1 MGHRA and CDR2 YSYEKL. Trimming left V 1 base short and J 0 bases short, with 7 bases between. The CDR3 nucleotides read TGCGCCAGCAGCCAAGGGAGGTACTCCTACGAGCAGTACGTC. Its translation: CASSQGRYSYEQYV.

This CDR3 is CSARDSSGRSYGYTF. The DNA for the CDR3 is TGCAGTGCTAGAGATTCGTCGGGACGGAGCTATGGCTACACCTTC. The chain is built from TRBV20-1 and TRBJ1-2; D is possibly TRBD1 (5 bases). Per the germline V gene, CDR1 is DFQATT and CDR2 is SNEGSKA (reference sequence). V was trimmed by 0 bases and J by 4 bases, leaving 15 bases between them. CDR3 length: 15 residues.

The chain combines TRBV7-6 with TRBJ1-3; a weak D match, TRBD1 (5 bases). The CDR3 is made up of 14 amino acids. Between the trimmed V and J ends, which lost 8 bases and 1 base, there was a span of 12 bases. The germline gives CDR1 SGHVS, CDR2 FNYEAQ. In DNA, the CDR3 is TGTGCCAGCTACCCGGGGGGATCTGGAAACACCATATATTTT. Its protein is CASYPGGSGNTIYF.

V usage is TRBV20-1 and J usage is TRBJ1-3, with no clear D. Germline V gene data show CDR1 as DFQATT and CDR2 as SNEGSKA (reference sequence). V was trimmed by 6 bases and J by 5 bases, leaving 8 bases between them. There are 11 residues in the CDR3. As DNA, the CDR3 is TGCAGTGCAATACACCGAAACACCATATATTTT. Residues: CSAIHRNTIYF.

This clonotype was seen many times. The chain links TRBV7-2 to TRBJ2-7; 10 bases are shared with TRBD1. The CDR3 has 16 amino acids. Germline CDR1 is SGHTA and CDR2 is FQGNSA. Trimming removed 5 bases from V and 3 bases from J; junction bases left unmatched: 10. CDR3 DNA: TGTGCCAGCAGCGTGCTCCCGGGACAGGGGTTCTACGAGCAGTACTTC. Translating it yields CASSVLPGQGFYEQYF.

This clonotype was seen more than once but under ten times. The J gene is TRBJ2-1, the V gene TRBV19; tentatively, D is TRBD2 (5 bases). The CDR3 runs to 14 residues. Trimming cost V 2 bases and J 8 bases, with 13 bases left between them. Germline-derived CDR1 and CDR2 are LNHDA and SQIVND (reference sequence). DNA for the CDR3: TGTGCCAGTAGTATACGGGTAGCGTGGGATGAGCAGTTCTTC. This gives the protein CASSIRVAWDEQFF.

In its sample, this clonotype was seen many times. This rearrangement joins TRBV6-2 or TRBV6-3 to TRBJ2-7; tentative D call: TRBD2 (6 bases). This CDR3 spans 14 amino acids. CDR1 and CDR2 from the germline V gene are MNHEY and SVGEGT. V lost 2 bases, J lost 5 bases, and 13 bases lay in between. The CDR3 here is CASSYDWGTDEQYF. As DNA, the CDR3 is TGTGCCAGCAGTTACGATTGGGGGACTGACGAGCAGTACTTC.

This clonotype was observed a handful of times. V is TRBV6-5 and J is TRBJ2-6; D perhaps matches TRBD2 (5 bases). The CDR3 spans 16 residues. The V and J ends lost 0 bases and 2 bases respectively, with 8 bases between them. The germline CDR1 and CDR2 sequences are MNHEY and SVGAGI. CDR3 bases: TGTGCCAGCAGTTACTCGAGACTACCTGGGGCCAACGTCCTGACTTTC. Amino acid sequence: CASSYSRLPGANVLTF.

This clonotype was observed a handful of times. This chain joins TRBV12-3 or TRBV12-4 and TRBJ1-5; 7 bases align to TRBD1. Trimming at V came to 5 bases and at J to 1 base, leaving 2 bases not matched to a gene. The CDR3 has 14 residues. The CDR3 nucleotides are TGTGCCAGCAGTAGGGGGCTCAGCAATCAGCCCCAGCATTTT. It specifies CASSRGLSNQPQHF.

This clonotype was observed at least ten times. This chain joins TRBV11-1 and TRBJ2-3; 9 bases are shared with TRBD2. V lost 5 bases to trimming and J lost 5 bases; unmatched junction nucleotides: 17. The germline V gene encodes CDR1 SGHAT and CDR2 FQDESV (reference sequence). The CDR3 has 18 amino acids. The CDR3, as DNA: TGTGCCAGCAGCCCCAAGGGTAGCGGGGGCGCCGGGGGAGATACGCAGTATTTT. Amino acid sequence: CASSPKGSGGAGGDTQYF.

This clonotype was observed a few times. V usage is TRBV5-1 and J usage is TRBJ1-1, with D possibly matching TRBD1 (5 bases). V was shortened by 4 bases and J by 4 bases, with 17 bases between the two germline ends. Germline loops: CDR1 SGHRS, CDR2 YFSETQ. The CDR3 is 15 residues long. Here the CDR3 reads CASSPQGNFGTEAFF. In nucleotides, the CDR3 is TGCGCCAGCAGCCCGCAGGGAAATTTTGGCACTGAAGCTTTCTTT.

V and J are TRBV11-2 and TRBJ2-7, with 7 bases that match TRBD1. V lost 5 bases, J lost 2 bases, and 6 bases stayed unmatched. The germline CDR1 and CDR2 sequences are SGHAT and FQNNGV. The CDR3 spans 14 residues. CDR3: CASSRIGTAYEQYF. CDR3 DNA sequence: TGTGCCAGCAGCAGAATCGGGACAGCCTACGAGCAGTACTTC.

This clonotype occurred a few times. The J gene is TRBJ1-2, the V gene TRBV12-3 or TRBV12-4, with a tentative D call TRBD1 (6 bases). V dropped 3 bases and J dropped 4 bases, with 9 bases sitting between them. The CDR3 sequence is 13 residues long. The CDR3 DNA reads as TGTGCCAGCAGTTTTCGCAGGGGCTATGGCTACACCTTC. This translates into CASSFRRGYGYTF.

The chain couples TRBV2 to TRBJ2-7; the D is unclear. The CDR3 is 12 residues long. V was pared by 7 bases and J by 2 bases, with 9 bases between. CDR1 is SNHLY, CDR2 FYNNEI, per germline. The CDR3 DNA reads TGTGCCAGCATCTACGACGCCTACGAGCAGTACGTC. Translating it yields CASIYDAYEQYV.

This clonotype was seen ten or more times. This chain joins TRBV6-1 and TRBJ2-3; 7 nucleotides match TRBD2. The CDR3 has 14 amino acids. CDR1 MNHNS and CDR2 SASEGT come from the germline V gene. V was pared by 6 bases and J by 5 bases, with 8 bases of the junction left unmatched. CDR3 bases: TGTGCCAGCAGGTCCGAAGCGGGACGAGATACGCAGTATTTT. It encodes CASRSEAGRDTQYF.

This clonotype was counted ten times or more. This rearrangement joins TRBV3-1 to TRBJ2-2; D is perhaps TRBD1 (5 bases). The CDR3 loop spans 15 amino acids. Trimming removed 5 bases from V and 2 bases from J, with 12 bases in between. CDR1 LGHDT and CDR2 YNNKEL come from the germline V gene (reference sequence). CDR3 amino acids: CASSSHDRNTGELFF. The DNA for the CDR3 is TGTGCCAGCAGCTCACACGACAGAAACACCGGGGAGCTGTTTTTT.

The chain joins TRBV9 to TRBJ1-1; no definite D call. Per germline, CDR1 SGDLS and CDR2 YYNGEE. The V end was cut by 1 base, the J end by 1 base, with 8 bases between. The CDR3 length is 14 residues. Here the CDR3 DNA reads TGTGCCAGCAGCGTATCGGGTTCGAACACTGAAGCTTTCTTT. Amino acid sequence: CASSVSGSNTEAFF.

This clonotype was found a few times. This rearrangement joins TRBV20-1 to TRBJ2-5; perhaps TRBD1 as D (5 bases). V was cut by 1 base and J by 2 bases, with 8 bases left in between. This CDR3 is 13 amino acids long. CDR1 is DFQATT, CDR2 SNEGSKA, per germline (reference sequence). In DNA form, the CDR3 reads TGCAGTGCTAGAGTAACAGGTCAAGAGACCCAGTACTTC. Translated: CSARVTGQETQYF.

This clonotype was seen repeatedly, ten times or more. The rearrangement joins TRBV7-2 to TRBJ2-3, with 11 bases identical to TRBD2. In germline, CDR1 is SGHTA, CDR2 FQGNSA. The ends lost 2 bases at V and 4 bases at J; junction bases unmatched: 8. The CDR3 has 17 residues. The CDR3 loop is CASSLRLAGGGADTQYF. The CDR3 region has the DNA TGTGCCAGCAGCTTAAGGCTAGCGGGGGGCGGGGCAGATACGCAGTATTTT.

The V call is TRBV5-1, the J call TRBJ2-1; TRBD2 is a possible D gene (6 bases). V gave up 0 bases and J gave up 2 bases, with 15 bases separating them. Germline V gives CDR1 SGHRS, CDR2 YFSETQ. The length of the CDR3 is 17 residues. Here the CDR3 reads CASSLGGLEGTYNEQFF. CDR3 coding DNA: TGCGCCAGCAGCTTGGGGGGTTTGGAGGGGACCTACAATGAGCAGTTCTTC.

Only a few counts were recorded for this clonotype. This sequence joins TRBV3-1 and TRBJ1-1; no reliable D call. This CDR3 is built from 14 residues. CDR1 LGHDT and CDR2 YNNKEL come from the germline V gene (reference sequence). V lost 2 bases and J lost 6, with 13 bases in between. CDR3 region: CASSQSPDGSEAFF. DNA for the CDR3: TGTGCCAGCAGCCAAAGTCCAGACGGGTCTGAAGCTTTCTTT.